This T cell receptor beta chain is drawn from a study of cytomegalovirus exposure and HLA in healthy donors. Primers included in the PCR were 60 Vbeta and 13 Jbeta primers. Assay: immunoSEQ multiplex PCR; the TCRdb copy retains only in-frame clones and omits some. There are 150,000 to 200,000 clones in the sample; 60% to 85% occur only once, and about 3.4% lies in the top ten. Germline CDR1 is SGHRS and CDR2 is YFSETQ. The length of the CDR3 is 14 residues. Trimming took 4 bases from V and 5 from J; bases not matched to a gene: 7. The receptor's source is a female donor in good health and CMV-seronegative. Material for sequencing was PBMCs. This chain uses TRBV5-1 with TRBJ2-5, with 8 bases lining up with TRBD2. The CDR3 coding sequence is TGCGCCAGCAGCAGATCGGGGGGGCTGGAGACCCAGTACTTC. This codes for CASSRSGGLETQYF.